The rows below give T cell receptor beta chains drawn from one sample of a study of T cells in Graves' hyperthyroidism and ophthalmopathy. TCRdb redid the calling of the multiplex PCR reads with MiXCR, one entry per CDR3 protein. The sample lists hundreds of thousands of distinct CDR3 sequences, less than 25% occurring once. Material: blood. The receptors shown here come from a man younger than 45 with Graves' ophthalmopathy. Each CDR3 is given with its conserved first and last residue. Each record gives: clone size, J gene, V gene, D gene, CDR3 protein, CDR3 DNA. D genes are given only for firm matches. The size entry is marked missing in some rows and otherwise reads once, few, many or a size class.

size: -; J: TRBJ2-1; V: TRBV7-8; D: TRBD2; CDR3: CASSPASGKHNEQFF; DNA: TGTGCCAGCAGCCCCGCTAGCGGGAAGCACAATGAGCAGTTCTTC
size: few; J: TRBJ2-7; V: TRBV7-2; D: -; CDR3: CASSHPGQEAYEQYF; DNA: TGTGCCAGCAGCCACCCAGGGCAGGAAGCCTACGAGCAGTACTTC
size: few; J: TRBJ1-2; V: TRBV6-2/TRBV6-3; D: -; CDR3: CASRLHSGRNYGYTF; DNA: TGTGCCAGCAGACTTCACTCCGGGCGGAACTATGGCTACACCTTC
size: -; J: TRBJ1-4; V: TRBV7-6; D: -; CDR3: CASSSGRPGEKLFF; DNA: TGTGCCAGCAGCTCAGGCCGACCGGGTGAAAAACTGTTTTTT
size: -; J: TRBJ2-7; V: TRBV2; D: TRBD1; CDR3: CASSESGTGGYEQYF; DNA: TGTGCCAGCAGTGAGTCTGGGACAGGAGGGTACGAGCAGTACTTC
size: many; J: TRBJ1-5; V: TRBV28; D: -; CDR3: CASSQGSYSNQPQHF; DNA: TGTGCCAGCAGTCAAGGGAGTTATAGCAATCAGCCCCAGCATTTT
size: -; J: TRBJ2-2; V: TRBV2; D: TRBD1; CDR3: CAIDRDTGELFF; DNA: TGTGCCATCGACAGGGACACCGGGGAGCTGTTTTTT
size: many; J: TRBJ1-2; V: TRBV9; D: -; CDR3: CASWGLYGYTF; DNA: TGTGCCAGCTGGGGGCTTTATGGCTACACCTTC
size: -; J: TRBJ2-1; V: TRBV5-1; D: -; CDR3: CASSFETGIYNEQFF; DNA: TGCGCCAGCAGCTTTGAGACAGGTATCTACAATGAGCAGTTCTTC
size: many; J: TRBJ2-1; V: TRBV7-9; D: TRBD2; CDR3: CASSPLSGIDNEQFF; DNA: TGTGCCAGCAGCCCCCTTAGCGGGATAGACAATGAGCAGTTCTTC
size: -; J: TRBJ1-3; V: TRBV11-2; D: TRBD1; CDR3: CASSRGQGAGNTIYF; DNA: TGTGCCAGCAGCAGGGGACAGGGAGCTGGAAACACCATATATTTT
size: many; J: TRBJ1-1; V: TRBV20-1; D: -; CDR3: CSARDLGAGWAFF; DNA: TGCAGTGCTAGAGATCTTGGCGCAGGGTGGGCTTTCTTT
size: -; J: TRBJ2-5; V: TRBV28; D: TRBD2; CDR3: CASSSGGQGTQYF; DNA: TGTGCCAGCAGTAGCGGGGGACAAGGGACCCAGTACTTC